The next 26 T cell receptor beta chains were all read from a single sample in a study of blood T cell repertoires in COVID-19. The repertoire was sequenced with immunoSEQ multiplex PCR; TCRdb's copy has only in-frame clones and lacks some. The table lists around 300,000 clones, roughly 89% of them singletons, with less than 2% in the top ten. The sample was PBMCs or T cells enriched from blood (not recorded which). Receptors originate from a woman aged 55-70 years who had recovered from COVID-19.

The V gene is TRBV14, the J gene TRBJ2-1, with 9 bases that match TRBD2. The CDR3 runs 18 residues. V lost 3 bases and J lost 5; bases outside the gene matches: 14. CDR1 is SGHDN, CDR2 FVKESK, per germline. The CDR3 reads CASSQTFLSASGNNEQFF. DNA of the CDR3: TGTGCCAGCAGCCAGACCTTCTTGAGTGCTAGCGGGAACAATGAGCAGTTCTTC.

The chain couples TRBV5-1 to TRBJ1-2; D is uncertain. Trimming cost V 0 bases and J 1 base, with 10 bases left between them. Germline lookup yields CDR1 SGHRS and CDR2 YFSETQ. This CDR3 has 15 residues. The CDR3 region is CASSLADNSNYGYTF. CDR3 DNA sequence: TGCGCCAGCAGCTTGGCCGATAACAGTAACTATGGCTACACCTTC.

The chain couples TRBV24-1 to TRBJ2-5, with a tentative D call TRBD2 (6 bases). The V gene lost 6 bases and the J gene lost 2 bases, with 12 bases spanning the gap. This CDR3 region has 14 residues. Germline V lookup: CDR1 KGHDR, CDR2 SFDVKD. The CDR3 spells CATSSETRQETQYF. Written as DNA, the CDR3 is TGTGCCACCAGTTCGGAGACTAGGCAAGAGACCCAGTACTTC.

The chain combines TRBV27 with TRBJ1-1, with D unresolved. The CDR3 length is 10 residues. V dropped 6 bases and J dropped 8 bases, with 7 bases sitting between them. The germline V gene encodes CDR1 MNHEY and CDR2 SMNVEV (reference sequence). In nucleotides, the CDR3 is TGTGCCAGCAGACACCTGGAAGCTTTCTTT. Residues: CASRHLEAFF.

CDR3 nucleotides: TGCGCCAGCAGTAGAGGACAGTCTCAAGAGACCCAGTACTTC. Its translation: CASSRGQSQETQYF. The V call is TRBV5-1, the J call TRBJ2-5; D is possibly TRBD1 (6 bases). CDR3 length equals 14 residues. V lost 5 bases, J lost 2 bases, and 13 bases lay in between. Looked up from germline, CDR1 is SGHRS and CDR2 is YFSETQ.

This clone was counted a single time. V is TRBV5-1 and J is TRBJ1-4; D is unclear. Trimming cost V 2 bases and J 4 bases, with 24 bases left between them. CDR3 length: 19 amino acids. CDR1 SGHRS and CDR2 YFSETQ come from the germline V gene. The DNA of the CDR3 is TGCGCCAGCAGCTTAGGTTCTGCTGGGAATCTGGGAGTTAATGAAAAACTGTTTTTT. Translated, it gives CASSLGSAGNLGVNEKLFF.

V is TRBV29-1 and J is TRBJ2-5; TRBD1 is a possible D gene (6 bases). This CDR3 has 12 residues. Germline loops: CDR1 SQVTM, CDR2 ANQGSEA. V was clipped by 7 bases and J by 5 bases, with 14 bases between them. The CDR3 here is CSANRASETQYF. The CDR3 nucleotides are TGCAGCGCAAACAGGGCCAGCGAGACCCAGTACTTC.

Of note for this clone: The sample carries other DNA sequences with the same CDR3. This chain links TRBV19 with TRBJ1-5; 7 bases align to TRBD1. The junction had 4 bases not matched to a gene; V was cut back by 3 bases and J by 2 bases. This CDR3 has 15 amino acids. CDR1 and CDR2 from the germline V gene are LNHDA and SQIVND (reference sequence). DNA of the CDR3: TGTGCCAGTAGTATTGGCCAGGGGGGCAATCAGCCCCAGCATTTT. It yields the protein CASSIGQGGNQPQHF.

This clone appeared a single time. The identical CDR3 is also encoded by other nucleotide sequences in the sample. The CDR3 DNA is TGTGCCAGCAGCTTAGGGACAGGGGGCCGTCAGCCCCAGCATTTT. Encoded protein: CASSLGTGGRQPQHF. V usage is TRBV28 and J usage is TRBJ1-5; TRBD1 matches 12 bases. The junction had 6 bases not matched to a gene; V was cut back by 6 bases and J by 6 bases. Germline values: CDR1 MDHEN, CDR2 SYDVKM. The CDR3 consists of 15 residues.

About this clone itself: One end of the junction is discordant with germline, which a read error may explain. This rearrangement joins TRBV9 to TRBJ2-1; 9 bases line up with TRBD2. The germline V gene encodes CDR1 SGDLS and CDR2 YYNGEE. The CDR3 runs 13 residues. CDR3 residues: CASSPSRGGGAVF. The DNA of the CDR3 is TGTGCCAGCAGCCCAAGCCGGGGCGGGGGGGCGGTCTTC.

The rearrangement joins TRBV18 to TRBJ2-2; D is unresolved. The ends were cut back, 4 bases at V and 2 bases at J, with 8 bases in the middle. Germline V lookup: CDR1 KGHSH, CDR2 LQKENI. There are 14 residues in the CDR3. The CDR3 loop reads CASSQMRNTGELFF. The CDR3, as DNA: TGTGCCAGCTCACAGATGAGAAACACCGGGGAGCTGTTTTTT.

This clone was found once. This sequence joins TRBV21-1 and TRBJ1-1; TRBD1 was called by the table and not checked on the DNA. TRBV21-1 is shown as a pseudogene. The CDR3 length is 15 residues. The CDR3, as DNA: TGTGCCAGCAGCGAAACGGGACAGTTGAACACTGAAGCTTTCTTT. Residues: CASSETGQLNTEAFF.

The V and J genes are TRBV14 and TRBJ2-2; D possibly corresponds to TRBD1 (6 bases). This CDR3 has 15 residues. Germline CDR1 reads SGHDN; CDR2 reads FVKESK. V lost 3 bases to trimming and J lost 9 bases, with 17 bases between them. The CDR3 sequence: CASSHPGAGARELFF. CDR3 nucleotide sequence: TGTGCCAGCAGCCACCCCGGGGCAGGGGCGCGGGAGCTGTTTTTT.

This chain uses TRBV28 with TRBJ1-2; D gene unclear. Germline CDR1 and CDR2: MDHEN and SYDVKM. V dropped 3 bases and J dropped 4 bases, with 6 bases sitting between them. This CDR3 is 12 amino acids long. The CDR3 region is CASSFGSYGYTF. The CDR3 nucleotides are TGTGCCAGCAGTTTTGGGAGCTATGGCTACACCTTC.

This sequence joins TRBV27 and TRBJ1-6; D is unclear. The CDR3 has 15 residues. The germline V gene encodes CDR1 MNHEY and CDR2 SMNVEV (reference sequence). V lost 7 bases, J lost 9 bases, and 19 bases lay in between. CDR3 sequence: CASTKMAAQVSPLHF. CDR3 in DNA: TGTGCCAGCACAAAAATGGCAGCTCAGGTTTCACCCCTCCACTTT.

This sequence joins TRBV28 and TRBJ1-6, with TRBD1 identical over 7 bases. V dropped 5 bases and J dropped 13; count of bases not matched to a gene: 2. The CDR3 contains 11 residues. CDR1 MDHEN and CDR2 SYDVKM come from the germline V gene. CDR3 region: CASSPQGPLHF. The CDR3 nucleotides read TGTGCCAGCAGTCCACAGGGGCCCCTCCACTTT. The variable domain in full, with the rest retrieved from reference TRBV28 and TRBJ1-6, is DVKVTQSSRYLVKRTGEKVFLECVQDMDHENMFWYRQDPGLGLRLIYFSYDVKMKEKGDIPEGYSVSREKKERFSLILESASTNQTSMYLCASSPQGPLHFGNGTRLTVT.

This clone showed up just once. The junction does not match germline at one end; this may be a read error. The CDR3 coding sequence is TGTGCCTGCTTAGAACAGCCCAATTCTCCCCTCCACTTT. This translates into CACLEQPNSPLHF. The chain employs TRBV7-9 and TRBJ1-6; D is undetermined. Germline V lookup: CDR1 SEHNR, CDR2 FQNEAQ (reference sequence). The CDR3 extends over 13 amino acids.

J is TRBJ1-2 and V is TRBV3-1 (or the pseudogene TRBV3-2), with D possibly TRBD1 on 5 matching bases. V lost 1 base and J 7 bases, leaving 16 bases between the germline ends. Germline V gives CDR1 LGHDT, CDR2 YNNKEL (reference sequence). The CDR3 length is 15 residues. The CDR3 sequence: CASSQGRGFTLGYTF. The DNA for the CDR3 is TGTGCCAGCAGCCAAGGGAGGGGCTTCACGCTTGGCTACACCTTC.

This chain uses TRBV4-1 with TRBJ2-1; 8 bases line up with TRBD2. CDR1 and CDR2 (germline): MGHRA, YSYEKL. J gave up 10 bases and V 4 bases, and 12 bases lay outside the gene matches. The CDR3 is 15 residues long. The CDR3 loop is CASSRRQREQGEQFF. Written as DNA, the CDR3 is TGCGCCAGCAGCCGAAGGCAGCGGGAGCAGGGGGAGCAGTTCTTC.

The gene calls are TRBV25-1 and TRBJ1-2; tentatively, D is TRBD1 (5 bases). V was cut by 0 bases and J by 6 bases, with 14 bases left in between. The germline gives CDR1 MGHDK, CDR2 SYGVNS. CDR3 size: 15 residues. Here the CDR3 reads CASSEYGGGRNGYTF. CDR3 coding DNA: TGTGCCAGCAGTGAATACGGGGGAGGGAGGAATGGCTACACCTTC.

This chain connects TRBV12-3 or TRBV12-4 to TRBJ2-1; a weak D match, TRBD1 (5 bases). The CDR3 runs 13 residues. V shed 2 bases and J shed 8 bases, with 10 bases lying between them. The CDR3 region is CASSLSAGYEQFF. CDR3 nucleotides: TGTGCCAGCAGTTTATCGGCAGGGTATGAGCAGTTCTTC.

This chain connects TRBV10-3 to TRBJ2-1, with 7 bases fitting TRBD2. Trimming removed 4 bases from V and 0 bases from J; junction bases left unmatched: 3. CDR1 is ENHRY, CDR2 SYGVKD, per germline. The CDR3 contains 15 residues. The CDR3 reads CAISGGGGSYNEQFF. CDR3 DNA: TGTGCCATCAGTGGGGGCGGGGGCTCCTACAATGAGCAGTTCTTC.

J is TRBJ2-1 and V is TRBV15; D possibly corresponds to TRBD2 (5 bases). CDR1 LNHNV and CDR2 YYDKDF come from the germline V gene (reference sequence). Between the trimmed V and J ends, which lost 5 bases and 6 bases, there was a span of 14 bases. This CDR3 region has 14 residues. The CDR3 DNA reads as TGTGCCACCAGCGCAACTAGGCGCGGCAATGAGCAGTTCTTC. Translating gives CATSATRRGNEQFF.

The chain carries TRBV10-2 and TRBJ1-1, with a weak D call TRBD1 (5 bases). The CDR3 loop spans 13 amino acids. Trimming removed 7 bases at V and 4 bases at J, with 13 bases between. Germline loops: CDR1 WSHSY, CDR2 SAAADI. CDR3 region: CASIRDWGTEAFF. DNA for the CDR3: TGCGCCAGCATCAGGGATTGGGGCACTGAAGCTTTCTTT.

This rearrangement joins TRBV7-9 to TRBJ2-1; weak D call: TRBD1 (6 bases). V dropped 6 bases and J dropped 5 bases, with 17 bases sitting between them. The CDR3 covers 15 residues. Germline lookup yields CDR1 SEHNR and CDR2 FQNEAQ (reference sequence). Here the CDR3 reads CASSSVRQADNEQFF. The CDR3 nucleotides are TGTGCCAGCAGTTCCGTGAGACAGGCCGACAATGAGCAGTTCTTC.

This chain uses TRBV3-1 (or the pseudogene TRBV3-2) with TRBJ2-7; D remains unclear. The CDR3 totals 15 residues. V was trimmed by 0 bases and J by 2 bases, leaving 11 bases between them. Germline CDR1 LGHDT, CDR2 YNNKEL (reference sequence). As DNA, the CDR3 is TGTGCCAGCAGCCAAGAAAATGGGCCTACCTACGAGCAGTACTTC. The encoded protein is CASSQENGPTYEQYF.